These T cell receptor beta chains were read from a single sample in a study of beta chain features in type 1 diabetes. Libraries were prepared by immunoSEQ multiplex PCR; TCRdb keeps only in-frame clonotypes and omits some of them. This sample carries under 300,000 clones, about a fifth of them seen once, and the ten largest clones take more than 0.025%. Sequenced material: naive CD4+ T cells from blood. The receptors here all came from a woman aged 40 to 49 with type 1 diabetes. Both conserved end residues are trimmed from each CDR3.

TRBV5-1	TRBJ2-7	13	ASSRVTAGEGEQY
TRBV4-3	TRBJ2-7	13	ASSQSTGRGIEQY
TRBV28	TRBJ2-1	13	ASSPGDLAGYEQF
TRBV5-1	TRBJ2-2	13	ASSVGQVNTGELF
TRBV6-5	TRBJ1-1	10	ATRTANTEAF
TRBV7-8	TRBJ2-3	16	ASSLVHGSSSQLDTQY
TRBV29-1	TRBJ2-6	11	SVVSSGANVLT
TRBV6-5	TRBJ2-5	13	ASSRGSATEETQY
TRBV9	TRBJ2-7	12	ASSVGAGGEEQY
TRBV28	TRBJ1-4	12	ASSIKQGNEKLF
TRBV27	TRBJ2-7	10	ASSSQTQEQY
TRBV28	TRBJ2-1	11	ASSLRGYNEQF
TRBV18	TRBJ2-2	12	ASSPDAEAGELF
TRBV4-3	TRBJ2-7	11	ASARDSSYEQY
TRBV2	TRBJ2-1	13	ASGRTSGSINEQF
TRBV7-2	TRBJ2-7	13	ASSLGQGRGYEQY
TRBV7-2	TRBJ2-7	12	ASSLAPPSYEQY
TRBV27	TRBJ2-5	12	ASSGSGGGETQY
TRBV29-1	TRBJ2-1	16	SVEDRGASGGAFNEQF
TRBV19	TRBJ2-3	12	ASSGQRGGSTQY
TRBV2	TRBJ2-3	13	ASSATGIGTDTQY
TRBV5-1	TRBJ1-1	14	ASSQVTGALGTEAF
TRBV4-2	TRBJ2-1	12	ASGYSGSYNEQF
TRBV30	TRBJ2-3	11	ATTGASTDTQY
TRBV7-2	TRBJ2-4	12	ASSFTQGSHIQY
TRBV18	TRBJ2-7	12	ASSSGTVTYEQY
TRBV9	TRBJ2-2	16	ASSVEGQAISSTGELF
TRBV10-3	TRBJ2-7	13	AISEFGTGFDEQY
TRBV5-4	TRBJ2-6	14	AIPETASSGANVLT
TRBV14	TRBJ2-3	11	ASREAAADTQY
TRBV10-3	TRBJ2-7	11	ASLQGEGYEQY
TRBV5-1	TRBJ2-3	13	ASCVQGVSTDTQY
TRBV5-1	TRBJ2-1	12	ASSLAPGGNEQF
TRBV5-1	TRBJ2-3	12	ASSLRRGTDTQY
TRBV5-4	TRBJ1-1	12	ASSLEGLATEAF
TRBV6-6	TRBJ1-6	12	ASSYRTENSPLH
TRBV5-6	TRBJ1-5	13	ASSSGTSDNQPQH
TRBV7-8	TRBJ2-3	13	ASSLYQGVTDTQY
TRBV9	TRBJ2-5	15	ASSAEEASGRQETQY
TRBV7-9	TRBJ1-4	13	ASSSGTGGQEKLF
TRBV10-3	TRBJ2-3	12	ASRGGVGTDTQY
TRBV5-1	TRBJ2-7	12	ASSMTGDNYEQY
TRBV2	TRBJ1-2	12	ASKPGQGSYGYT